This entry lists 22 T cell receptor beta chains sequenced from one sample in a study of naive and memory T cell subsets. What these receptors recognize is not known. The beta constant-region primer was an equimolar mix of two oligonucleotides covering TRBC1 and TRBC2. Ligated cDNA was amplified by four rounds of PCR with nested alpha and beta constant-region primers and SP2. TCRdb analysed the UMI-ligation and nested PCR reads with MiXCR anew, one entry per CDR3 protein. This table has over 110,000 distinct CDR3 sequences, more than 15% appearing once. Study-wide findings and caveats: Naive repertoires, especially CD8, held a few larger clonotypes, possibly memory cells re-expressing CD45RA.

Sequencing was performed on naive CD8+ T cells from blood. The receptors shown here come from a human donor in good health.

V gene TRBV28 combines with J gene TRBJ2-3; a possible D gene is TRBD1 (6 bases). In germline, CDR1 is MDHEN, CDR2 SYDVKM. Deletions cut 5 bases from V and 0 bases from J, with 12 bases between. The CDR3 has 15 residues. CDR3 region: CASSLQGQSTDTQYF. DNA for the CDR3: TGTGCCAGCAGTCTCCAAGGACAGAGCACAGATACGCAGTATTTT. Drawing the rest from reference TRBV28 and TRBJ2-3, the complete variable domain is DVKVTQSSRYLVKRTGEKVFLECVQDMDHENMFWYRQDPGLGLRLIYFSYDVKMKEKGDIPEGYSVSREKKERFSLILESASTNQTSMYLCASSLQGQSTDTQYFGPGTRLTVL.

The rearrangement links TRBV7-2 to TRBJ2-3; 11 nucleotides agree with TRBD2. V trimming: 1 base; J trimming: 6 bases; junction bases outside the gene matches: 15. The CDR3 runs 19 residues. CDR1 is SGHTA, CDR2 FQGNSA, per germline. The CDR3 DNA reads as TGTGCCAGCAGCTTAGTCTTGAGGCTAGCGGGAGGCAGGGGCGATACGCAGTATTTT. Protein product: CASSLVLRLAGGRGDTQYF.

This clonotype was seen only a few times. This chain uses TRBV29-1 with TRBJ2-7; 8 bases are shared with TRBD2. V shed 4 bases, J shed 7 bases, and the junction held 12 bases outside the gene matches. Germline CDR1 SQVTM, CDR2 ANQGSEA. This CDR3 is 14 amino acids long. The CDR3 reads CSVADLSGSGEQYF. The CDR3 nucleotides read TGCAGCGTTGCTGACTTAAGCGGGAGTGGGGAGCAGTACTTC.

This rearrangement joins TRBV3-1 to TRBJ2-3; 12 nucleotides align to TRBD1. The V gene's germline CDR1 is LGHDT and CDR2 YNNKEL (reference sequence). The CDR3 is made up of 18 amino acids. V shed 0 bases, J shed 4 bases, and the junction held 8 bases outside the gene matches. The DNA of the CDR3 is TGTGCCAGCAGCCAAGAATCGGGGACAGGGGGCTGGTCAGATACGCAGTATTTT. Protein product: CASSQESGTGGWSDTQYF.

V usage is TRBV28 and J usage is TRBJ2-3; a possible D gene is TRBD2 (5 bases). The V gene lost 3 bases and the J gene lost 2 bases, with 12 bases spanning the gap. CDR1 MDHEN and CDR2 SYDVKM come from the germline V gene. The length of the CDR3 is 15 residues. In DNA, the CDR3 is TGTGCCAGCAGTTTTGAGGCGAGGGCCACAGATACGCAGTATTTT. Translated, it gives CASSFEARATDTQYF. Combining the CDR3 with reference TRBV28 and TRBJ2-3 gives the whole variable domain DVKVTQSSRYLVKRTGEKVFLECVQDMDHENMFWYRQDPGLGLRLIYFSYDVKMKEKGDIPEGYSVSREKKERFSLILESASTNQTSMYLCASSFEARATDTQYFGPGTRLTVL.

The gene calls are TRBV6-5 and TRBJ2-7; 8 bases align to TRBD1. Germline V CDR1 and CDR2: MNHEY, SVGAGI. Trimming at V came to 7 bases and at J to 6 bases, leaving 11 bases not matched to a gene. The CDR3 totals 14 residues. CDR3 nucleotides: TGTGCCAGCAAACCGGGACAGGAGAGCGTCGAGCAGTACTTC. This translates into CASKPGQESVEQYF.

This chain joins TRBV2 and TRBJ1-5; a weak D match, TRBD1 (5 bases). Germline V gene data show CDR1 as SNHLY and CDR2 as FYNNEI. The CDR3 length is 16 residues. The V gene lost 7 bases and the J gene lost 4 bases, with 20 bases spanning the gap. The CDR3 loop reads CASKTIAGERNQPQHF. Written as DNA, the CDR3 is TGTGCCAGCAAAACAATCGCGGGGGAGAGGAATCAGCCCCAGCATTTT.

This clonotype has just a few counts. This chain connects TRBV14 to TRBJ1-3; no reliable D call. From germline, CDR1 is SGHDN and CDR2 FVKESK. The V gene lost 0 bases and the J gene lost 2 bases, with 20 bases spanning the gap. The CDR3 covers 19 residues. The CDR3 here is CASSQDPEGLYGPGNTIYF. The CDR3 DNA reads TGTGCCAGCAGCCAAGATCCGGAGGGCCTATATGGCCCTGGAAACACCATATATTTT. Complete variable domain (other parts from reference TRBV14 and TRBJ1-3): EAGVTQFPSHSVIEKGQTVTLRCDPISGHDNLYWYRRVMGKEIKFLLHFVKESKQDESGMPNNRFLAERTGGTYSTLKVQPAELEDSGVYFCASSQDPEGLYGPGNTIYFGEGSWLTVV.

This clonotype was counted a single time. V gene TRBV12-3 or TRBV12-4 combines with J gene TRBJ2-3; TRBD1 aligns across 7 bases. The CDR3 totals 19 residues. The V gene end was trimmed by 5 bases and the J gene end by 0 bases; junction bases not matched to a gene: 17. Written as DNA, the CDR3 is TGTGCCAGCAGTGCCCTACTCCAATCCGGGACAGCGAGCACAGATACGCAGTATTTT. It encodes CASSALLQSGTASTDTQYF.

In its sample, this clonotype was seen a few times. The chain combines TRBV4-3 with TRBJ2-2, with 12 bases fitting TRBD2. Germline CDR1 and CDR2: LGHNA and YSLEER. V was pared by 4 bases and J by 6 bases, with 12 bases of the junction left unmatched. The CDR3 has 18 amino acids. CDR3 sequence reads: CASSLKTSGRVVAGELFF. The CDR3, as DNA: TGCGCCAGCAGCCTTAAGACTAGCGGGAGAGTTGTAGCCGGGGAGCTGTTTTTT.

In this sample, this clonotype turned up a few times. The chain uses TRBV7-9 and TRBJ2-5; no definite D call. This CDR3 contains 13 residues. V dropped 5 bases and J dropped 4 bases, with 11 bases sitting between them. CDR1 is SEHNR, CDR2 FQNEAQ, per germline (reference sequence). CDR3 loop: CASSPEITETQYF. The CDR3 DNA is TGTGCCAGCAGCCCGGAAATAACAGAGACCCAGTACTTC. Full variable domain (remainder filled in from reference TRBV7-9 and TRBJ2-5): DTGVSQNPRHKITKRGQNVTFRCDPISEHNRLYWYRQTLGQGPEFLTYFQNEAQLEKSRLLSDRFSAERPKGSFSTLEIQRTEQGDSAMYLCASSPEITETQYFGPGTRLLVL.

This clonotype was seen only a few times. For the CDR3, the DNA is TGTGCCAGCAGTGATACTATTACAGGCGAATGGGGATACAATGAGCAGTTCTTC. Its translation: CASSDTITGEWGYNEQFF. The rearrangement uses TRBV28 and TRBJ2-1, with TRBD1 as a possible D gene (5 bases). Germline CDR1 reads MDHEN; CDR2 reads SYDVKM. The CDR3 has 18 residues. The V and J ends lost 5 bases and 4 bases respectively, with 24 bases between them. Full variable domain (outside the CDR3, taken from reference TRBV28 and TRBJ2-1): DVKVTQSSRYLVKRTGEKVFLECVQDMDHENMFWYRQDPGLGLRLIYFSYDVKMKEKGDIPEGYSVSREKKERFSLILESASTNQTSMYLCASSDTITGEWGYNEQFFGPGTRLTVL.

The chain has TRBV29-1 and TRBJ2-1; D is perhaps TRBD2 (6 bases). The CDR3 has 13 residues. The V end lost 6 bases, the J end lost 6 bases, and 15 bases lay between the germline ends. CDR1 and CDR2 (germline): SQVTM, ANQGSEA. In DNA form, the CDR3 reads TGCAGCGTGTTGGAGGGCCGGTTCAATGAGCAGTTCTTC. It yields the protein CSVLEGRFNEQFF.

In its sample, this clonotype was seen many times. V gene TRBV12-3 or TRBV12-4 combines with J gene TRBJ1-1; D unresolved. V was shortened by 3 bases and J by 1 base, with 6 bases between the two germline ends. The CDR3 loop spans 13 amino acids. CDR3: CASSFGWNTEAFF. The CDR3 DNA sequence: TGTGCCAGCAGTTTTGGGTGGAACACTGAAGCTTTCTTT.

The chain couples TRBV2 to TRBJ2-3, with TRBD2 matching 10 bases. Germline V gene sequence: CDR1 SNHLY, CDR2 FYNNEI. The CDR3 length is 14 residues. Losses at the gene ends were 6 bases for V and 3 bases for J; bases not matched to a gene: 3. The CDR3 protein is CASRASGRTDTQYF. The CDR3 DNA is TGTGCCAGCAGGGCTAGCGGGAGAACAGATACGCAGTATTTT.

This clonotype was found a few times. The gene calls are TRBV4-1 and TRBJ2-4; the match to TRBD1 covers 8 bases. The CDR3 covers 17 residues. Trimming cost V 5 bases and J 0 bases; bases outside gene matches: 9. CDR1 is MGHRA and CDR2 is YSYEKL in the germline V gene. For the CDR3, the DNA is TGCGCCAGCAGCAACGGACAGGGAATAATAGCCAAAAACATTCAGTACTTC. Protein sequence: CASSNGQGIIAKNIQYF.

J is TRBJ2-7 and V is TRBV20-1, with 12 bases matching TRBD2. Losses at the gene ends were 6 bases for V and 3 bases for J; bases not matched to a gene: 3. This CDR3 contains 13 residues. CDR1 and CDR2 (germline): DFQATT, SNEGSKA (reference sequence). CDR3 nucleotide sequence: TGCAGTGCCCAGACTAGCGGGAGCTACGAGCAGTACTTC. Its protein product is CSAQTSGSYEQYF.

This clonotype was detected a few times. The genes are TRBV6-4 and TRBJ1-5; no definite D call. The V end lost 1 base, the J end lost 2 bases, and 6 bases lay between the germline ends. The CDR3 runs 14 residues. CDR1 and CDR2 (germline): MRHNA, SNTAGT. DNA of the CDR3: TGTGCCAGCAGTGACTTTATTGGCAATCAGCCCCAGCATTTT. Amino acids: CASSDFIGNQPQHF.

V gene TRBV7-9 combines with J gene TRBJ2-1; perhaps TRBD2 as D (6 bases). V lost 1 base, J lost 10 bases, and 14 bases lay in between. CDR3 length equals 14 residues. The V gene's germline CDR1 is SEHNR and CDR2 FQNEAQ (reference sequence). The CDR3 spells CASSLGGEIGEQFF. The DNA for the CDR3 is TGTGCCAGCAGCTTAGGGGGGGAGATCGGGGAGCAGTTCTTC.

The CDR3 region has the DNA TGTGCCAGCAGTTTTGGGCCCAGGCCCATTCAGTACTTC. Protein: CASSFGPRPIQYF. The chain carries TRBV12-3 or TRBV12-4 and TRBJ2-4, with D hard to call. Between the trimmed V and J ends, which lost 3 bases and 9 bases, there was a span of 12 bases. The CDR3 totals 13 residues.

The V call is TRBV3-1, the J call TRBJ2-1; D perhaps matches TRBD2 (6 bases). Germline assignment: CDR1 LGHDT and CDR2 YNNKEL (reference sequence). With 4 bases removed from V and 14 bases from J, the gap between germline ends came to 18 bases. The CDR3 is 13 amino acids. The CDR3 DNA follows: TGTGCCAGCAGCCCGGGCGTCACGGGAGTGAAGTTCTTC. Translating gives CASSPGVTGVKFF.

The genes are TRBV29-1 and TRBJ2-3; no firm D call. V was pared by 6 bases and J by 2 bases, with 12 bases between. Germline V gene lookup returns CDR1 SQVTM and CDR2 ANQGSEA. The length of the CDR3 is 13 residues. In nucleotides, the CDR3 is TGCAGCGTCAGGACCAGTCCCACAGATACGCAGTATTTT. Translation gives CSVRTSPTDTQYF.